These T cell receptor beta chains were read from a single sample in a study of blood T cells in healthy people across ages. TCRdb re-called the 5' RACE reads with MiXCR, one entry per CDR3 protein. This sample yields roughly 720,000 distinct CDR3 sequences, of which less than 70% are seen a single time; around 40% belongs to the top ten. Sequencing was done on a sample of blood. The receptors here all came from a man of 80 years or more in good health. The CDR3 runs from the conserved cysteine through the conserved F or W. D genes are given only for firm matches. Rows may omit the clone size; those that give it use once, few, many or a size class.

d_call	clone_size	v_call	j_call	cdr3_nt	cdr3_aa
TRBD1	few	TRBV12-3/TRBV12-4	TRBJ2-1	TGTGCCAGCACTGCGGGACAGGGGGCTTGCAATGAGCAGTTCTTC	CASTAGQGACNEQFF
-	few	TRBV7-2	TRBJ2-3	TGTGCCAGCAGCCCCATTAGGAGTCAGCACAGATACGCGTATTTT	CASSPIRSQHRYAYF
TRBD1	-	TRBV13	TRBJ1-1	TGTGCCAGCAGCCAGACAGGGGGGAACACTGAAGCTTTCTTT	CASSQTGGNTEAFF
-	-	TRBV20-1	TRBJ1-4	TGCAGTGCTGAAACTAGCGGGAGTGAAAAACTGTTTTTT	CSAETSGSEKLFF
-	few	TRBV6-6	TRBJ2-5	TGTGCCAGCAGTTATGGGAGACAAGGGCGCGGCGAGACCCAGTACTTC	CASSYGRQGRGETQYF
-	many	TRBV7-2	TRBJ2-7	TGTGCCAGCAGTTCCCCCAGACCCGGGCAGTCGATCTACGAGCAGTACTTC	CASSSPRPGQSIYEQYF
-	-	TRBV21-1	TRBJ1-5	TGTGCCAGCAGCAAAGGGTCCGGACAGGGAGCCAATCAGCCCCAGCATTTT	CASSKGSGQGANQPQHF
TRBD1	few	TRBV12-3/TRBV12-4	TRBJ2-7	TGTGCCAGCAGTTTAGCTACAGGGGGCGACGAGCAGTACTTC	CASSLATGGDEQYF
-	once	TRBV7-9	TRBJ1-4	TGTGCCAGCAGCTTACACGGAGGCGTTGAAAAACTGTTTTTT	CASSLHGGVEKLFF
-	-	TRBV7-2	TRBJ1-5	TGTGCCAGCAGCTTAGAGCGGGGTAGCAATCAGCCCCAGCATTTT	CASSLERGSNQPQHF
TRBD1	-	TRBV18	TRBJ1-2	TGTGCCAGCTCACCACTGGGACAGCCCTATGGCTACACCTTC	CASSPLGQPYGYTF